A single T cell receptor (beta chain) is shown here with its context. This sample stems from a study of blood T cell repertoires in COVID-19. Study-level background: Acute and convalescent COVID-19 specimens originated in the United States, Italy and Spain. The cDNA or gDNA used as material had been derived from T cells, B-cell-depleted T cells, or PBMCs.

Per the study methods: Estimates of nucleated cell counts were drawn from the amplification of reference gene primers. The assay was immunoSEQ multiplex PCR, and TCRdb's table has in-frame clones only and misses some. From that table come the V and J calls and clone size; the DNA was used to work out D and trimming. The table has about 30,000 clones, about nine tenths seen once. Germline V gene data show CDR1 as MGHRA and CDR2 as YSYEKL. V gave up 1 base and J gave up 4 bases; unmatched junction bases: 6. The CDR3 consists of 16 residues. This chain joins TRBV4-1 and TRBJ1-3; 8 nucleotides agree with TRBD1. Sequencing was done on a sample of peripheral blood. The sequence was collected from a man aged 70 or older with active or convalescent COVID-19. CDR3 nucleotides: TGCGCCAGCAGCCAAGGGGACAGGACACTCGGAAACACCATATATTTT. As protein: CASSQGDRTLGNTIYF.